The sequence of this T cell receptor (beta chain) was determined in a study of blood T cells in healthy people across ages. Next came a second PCR, run for about 6 to 11 cycles, which used a sample-barcoded 5' primer along with a J-beta primer mix. TCRdb re-analysed the 5' RACE reads in MiXCR, keeping a single row per CDR3 protein. This table has 700,000 to 800,000 distinct CDR3 sequences, approximately 43% appearing once. Trimming stripped 7 bases from V and 6 bases from J, with 17 bases between. Germline CDR1 reads LNHDA; CDR2 reads SQIVND (reference sequence). This CDR3 has 14 residues. This clonotype was seen repeatedly, ten times or more. Samples had at least 7 million PBMCs isolated from them. Total RNA was isolated from each sample in quantities of at least 5 micrograms.

The chain links TRBV19 to TRBJ2-3, with D tentatively TRBD1 (6 bases). Sequencing was performed on blood. The receptor was isolated from a woman between 55 and 75 years old in good health. The CDR3 region is CASKIVGGVDTQYF. The DNA of the CDR3 is TGTGCCAGTAAAATTGTTGGGGGCGTCGATACGCAGTATTTT.